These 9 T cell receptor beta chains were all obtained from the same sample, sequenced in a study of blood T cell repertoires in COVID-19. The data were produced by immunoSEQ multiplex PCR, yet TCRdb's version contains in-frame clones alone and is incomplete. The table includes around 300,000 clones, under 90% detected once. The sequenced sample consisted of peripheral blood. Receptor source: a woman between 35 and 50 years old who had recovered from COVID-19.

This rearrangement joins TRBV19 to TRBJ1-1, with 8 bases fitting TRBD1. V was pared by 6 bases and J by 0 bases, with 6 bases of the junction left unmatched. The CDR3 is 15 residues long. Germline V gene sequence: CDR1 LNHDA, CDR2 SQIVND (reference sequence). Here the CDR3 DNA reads TGTGCCAGTAGCGCCACAGGGGGGTTGAACACTGAAGCTTTCTTT. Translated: CASSATGGLNTEAFF.

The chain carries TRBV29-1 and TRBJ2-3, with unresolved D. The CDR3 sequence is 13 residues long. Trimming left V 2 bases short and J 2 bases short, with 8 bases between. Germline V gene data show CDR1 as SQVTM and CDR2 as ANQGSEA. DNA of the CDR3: TGCAGCGTTGAACCGCGAACCACAGATACGCAGTATTTT. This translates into CSVEPRTTDTQYF.

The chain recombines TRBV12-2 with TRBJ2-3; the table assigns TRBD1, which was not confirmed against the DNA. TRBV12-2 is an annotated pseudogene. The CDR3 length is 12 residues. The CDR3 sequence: CASRRDNRTQYF. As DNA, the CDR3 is TGTGCAAGTCGCCGGGACAACCGAACGCAGTATTTT.

CDR3 coding DNA: TGTGCCAACGGACAGGGTTTGTCCTACGAGCAGTACTTC. Protein sequence: CANGQGLSYEQYF. The gene calls are TRBV2 and TRBJ2-7; 8 bases map to TRBD1. The germline V gene has CDR1 SNHLY and CDR2 FYNNEI. The CDR3 sequence is 13 residues long. The ends lost 10 bases at V and 1 base at J; junction bases unmatched: 6.

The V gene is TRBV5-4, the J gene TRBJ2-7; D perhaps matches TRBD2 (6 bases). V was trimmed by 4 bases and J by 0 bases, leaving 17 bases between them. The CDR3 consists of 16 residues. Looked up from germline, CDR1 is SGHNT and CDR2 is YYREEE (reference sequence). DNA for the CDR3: TGTGCCAGCAGCGCCCCAGATAGCGGATCCTCCTACGAGCAGTACTTC. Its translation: CASSAPDSGSSYEQYF.

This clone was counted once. CDR3 bases: TGTGCCACCAGCAGAGCCTCGAGCAACTGGGCCGGCTATGGCTACACCTTC. This translates into CATSRASSNWAGYGYTF. The chain carries TRBV15 and TRBJ1-2; D ambiguous. The CDR3 contains 17 residues. Trimming took off 1 base at V and 4 bases at J, with 19 bases between the two ends. CDR1 is LNHNV and CDR2 is YYDKDF in the germline V gene (reference sequence).

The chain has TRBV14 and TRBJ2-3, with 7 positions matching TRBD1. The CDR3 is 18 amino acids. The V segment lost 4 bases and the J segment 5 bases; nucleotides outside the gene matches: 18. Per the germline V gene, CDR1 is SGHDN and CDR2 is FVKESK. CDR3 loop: CASSRGQSVSVLRDTQYF. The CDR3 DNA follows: TGTGCCAGCAGCCGGGGACAGAGTGTGTCCGTTTTGAGAGATACGCAGTATTTT.

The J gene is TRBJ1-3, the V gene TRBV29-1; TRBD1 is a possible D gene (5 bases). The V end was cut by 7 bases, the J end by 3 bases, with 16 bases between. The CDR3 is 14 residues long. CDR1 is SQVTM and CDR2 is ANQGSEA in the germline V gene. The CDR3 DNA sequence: TGCAGCGCCCGGGGGGGAGGAGGTGGAAACACCATATATTTT. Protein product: CSARGGGGGNTIYF.

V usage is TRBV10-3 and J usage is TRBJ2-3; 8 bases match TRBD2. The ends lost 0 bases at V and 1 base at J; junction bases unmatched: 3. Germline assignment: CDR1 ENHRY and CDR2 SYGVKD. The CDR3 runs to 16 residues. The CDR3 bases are TGTGCCATCAGTGAGTCGCGGGAGGAGGGCACAGATACGCAGTATTTT. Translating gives CAISESREEGTDTQYF.